The 4 T cell receptor beta chains reported below all come from one sample, sequenced in a study of regulatory T cells in long-lasting Graves disease. Described time point: newly diagnosed GD, antithyroid drugs for less than 3 months. After RNA was extracted from PBMCs, the TCR library was made from it. Relying on iRepertoire HTBI primers and Arm-PCR of CDR3 regions, the team built TCR beta libraries. TCRdb re-called the multiplex PCR reads through MiXCR, storing one row per CDR3 protein. This sample has hundreds of thousands of distinct CDR3 sequences; around 15% occur once, and the top ten carry 15% to 20%. The same sample was also studied in work on T cells in Graves' hyperthyroidism and ophthalmopathy.

This sample comprised peripheral blood mononuclear cells (PBMCs), obtained at new diagnosis, from a patient treated with antithyroid drugs. Receptor source: a woman in her thirties with Graves disease.

This sequence joins TRBV4-2 and TRBJ1-5; D remains unclear. The germline gives CDR1 LGHNA, CDR2 YNFKEQ. The CDR3 contains 16 residues. V dropped 0 bases and J dropped 2 bases, with 11 bases sitting between them. CDR3 protein: CASSQDRDMGNQPQHF. The CDR3 coding sequence is TGTGCCAGCAGCCAAGACCGGGATATGGGCAATCAGCCCCAGCATTTT.

This clonotype has just a few counts. The V call is TRBV20-1, the J call TRBJ1-2, with TRBD1 identical over 7 bases. Germline V gives CDR1 DFQATT, CDR2 SNEGSKA (reference sequence). V shed 8 bases and J 7 bases; nucleotides not matched to a gene: 10. This CDR3 has 12 amino acids. The CDR3 coding sequence is TGCAGTTCCGACAGGGCCGGGGGTGGCTACACCTTC. Translating it yields CSSDRAGGGYTF.

The V gene is TRBV28, the J gene TRBJ1-2, with TRBD1 matching over 10 bases. The CDR3 has 14 amino acids. Germline-derived CDR1 and CDR2 are MDHEN and SYDVKM. V dropped 10 bases and J dropped 8; count of bases not matched to a gene: 13. In DNA form, the CDR3 reads TGTGCCACCACTGGGGGGACAGGGGAGCTCGGCTACACCTTC. Translation gives CATTGGTGELGYTF.

Many counts were recorded for this clonotype. The rearrangement joins TRBV5-1 to TRBJ2-1, with 7 bases matching TRBD1. Germline values: CDR1 SGHRS, CDR2 YFSETQ. The CDR3 sequence is 14 residues long. Trimming at V came to 0 bases and at J to 4 bases, leaving 1 base not matched to a gene. CDR3 bases: TGCGCCAGCAGCTTGGGGGACAGATACAATGAGCAGTTCTTC. It codes for CASSLGDRYNEQFF.